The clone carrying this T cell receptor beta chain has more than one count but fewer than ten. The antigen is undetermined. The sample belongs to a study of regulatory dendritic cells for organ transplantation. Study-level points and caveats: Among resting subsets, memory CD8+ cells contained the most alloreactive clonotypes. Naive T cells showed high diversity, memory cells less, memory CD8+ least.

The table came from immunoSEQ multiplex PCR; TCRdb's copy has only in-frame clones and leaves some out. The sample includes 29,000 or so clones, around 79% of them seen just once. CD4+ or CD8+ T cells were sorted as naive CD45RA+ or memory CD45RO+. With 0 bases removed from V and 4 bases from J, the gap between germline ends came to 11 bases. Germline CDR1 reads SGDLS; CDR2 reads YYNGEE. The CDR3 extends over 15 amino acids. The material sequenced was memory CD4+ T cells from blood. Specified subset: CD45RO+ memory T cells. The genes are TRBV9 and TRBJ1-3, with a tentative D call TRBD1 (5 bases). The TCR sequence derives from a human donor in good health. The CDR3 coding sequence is TGTGCCAGCAGCGTAGGGGGGACGGCGGGAAACACCATATATTTT. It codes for CASSVGGTAGNTIYF. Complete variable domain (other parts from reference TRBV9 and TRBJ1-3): DSGVTQTPKHLITATGQRVTLRCSPRSGDLSVYWYQQSLDQGLQFLIQYYNGEERAKGNILERFSAQQFPDLHSELNLSSLELGDSALYFCASSVGGTAGNTIYFGEGSWLTVV.